This T cell receptor (beta chain) was profiled in a study of shared clonotypes between healthy human individuals (dated by TCRdb to between 2020 and 2021). At the level of the whole study: A couple of women and three men aged 18 to 49 years were included in the cohort. For each donor, three plates each were used for CD4 naive and CD4 memory, two plates were used for CD8 naive, and one plate was used for CD8 memory. Leukapheresis yielded between about 0.8 and 8.9 billion PBMCs per donor. To estimate repertoire size and how much clonotypes are shared between individuals, the study performed deep sequencing of blood TCR repertoires from five healthy adults. Different laboratories and diverse techniques were used to prepare libraries and sequence TCR repertoires, to increase sequencing depth and limit assay-specific biases. Paper-wide results and their limitations: Pairwise subsampling indicated that sequencing depth was expected to affect the degree of clonotype sharing among donors. Larger estimated clonotype richness was generally found for naive subsets than for memory subsets. Sharing across a few donors was observed for approximately 5% of naive CD4, less than 4% of naive CD8, 2.3% of memory CD4, and roughly 0.4% of memory CD8 clonotypes. Sampling was restricted to blood, and TCR repertoires in tissue are likely to differ from TCR repertoires in blood. Because the study included a small number of donors, the genetic and exposure-history diversity represented was limited. Even with the large sequencing depth, rarefaction of the sorted-subset datasets indicated that sequencing was incomplete. Compared with non-shared clonotypes, clonotypes shared by all four sorted-subset donors had higher generation probabilities.

The donors were healthy, HIV-negative adults who had no recently reported acute infections or vaccinations. Every donor was a Caucasian adult living in Nashville, Tennessee, USA. CD4+ T cells were enriched by magnetic negative selection; naive cells were then positively selected on CD45RA, and the negative fraction formed the memory subset. After blood collection by leukapheresis, PBMCs were isolated using Ficoll-Histopaque density gradient centrifugation and then cryopreserved in the vapor phase of liquid nitrogen. Analytical flow cytometry was used to check the purity and quantity of every magnetically sorted T cell population. From each sorted fraction, genomic DNA was isolated and quantified by UV absorbance on a Nanodrop 2000c. Using the deep immunoSEQ assay, multiplex PCR amplified TCR CDR3 regions from genomic DNA. Extracted genomic DNA from each cell subset was spread evenly across all wells of several immunoSEQ 96-well plates, with each plate serving as a replicate. Each replicate PCR for sorted subsets received around 200 ng genomic DNA, equal to roughly 30,000 T cell genomes. Purified libraries were quantified with a Qubit 3.0 fluorometer, sized on a Bioanalyzer 2100, and re-quantified with the KAPA Library Quantification kit. Each immunoSEQ 96-well plate was sequenced on its own single-read 150-cycle Illumina NextSeq 550 flow cell. The study's own analysis went as follows. Because the immunoSEQ output held only junctional sequences and lacked quality scores, the filtering could not match the filtering applied to full-length reads. To assign V/J genes and CDR3, sequences were annotated using PyIR, a Python wrapper for IgBLAST v1.9, with IMGT germline references. Reads were removed for weak V/J assignments (E-value above 1e-6), missing CDR3, stop codons, out-of-frame junctions, or ambiguous translated residues. A V3J clonotype was defined by an identical inferred V gene, J gene, and CDR3 amino acid sequence. Percentage overlap between repertoires was calculated by dividing the number of shared unique clonotypes by the size of the smaller repertoire. RTK rarefaction, the Chao1 estimator, and Recon v2.1 estimates of unobserved clonotypes were used to assess repertoire richness. Generation probabilities were computed with OLGA for all TCRbeta clonotypes obtained by the gDNA method from four donors. In its TCRdb copy, this immuneACCESS table keeps in-frame sequences only and misses some clones. Where compared with another copy, unresolved V genes explain less than half of these, and the others have no known cause. V, J and clone size are those of that table, while D and trimming were read from the DNA. Here the sample has millions of clones; roughly 94% occur a single time. The ten largest make up 0.1% to 0.15% of the sample.

Trimming costs V 3 bases and J 4 bases, and their ends lie 13 bases apart. Via the germline V gene, CDR1 is SGHTA and CDR2 FQGNSA. Including the terminal cysteine and phenylalanine, the CDR3 comprises 14 residues. Of all the DNA, just the CDR3 is kept, 42 bases in frame from base 1. With respect to this clone: It lacks a known antigen. No clone much larger than this one lies a single base away; base qualities are absent.

The chain couples TRBV7-2 to TRBJ2-7; no confident D gene assignment can be made. What was sequenced was naive CD4+ T cells sorted from blood. The cell subset or site label corresponds to: CD45RA+ positively selected. The clonotype comes from a man in his late teens or twenties in good health. The DNA sequence is TGTGCCAGCAGCTTGAGCCTCCTGGGATACGAGCAGTACTTC. Its protein product is CASSLSLLGYEQYF.